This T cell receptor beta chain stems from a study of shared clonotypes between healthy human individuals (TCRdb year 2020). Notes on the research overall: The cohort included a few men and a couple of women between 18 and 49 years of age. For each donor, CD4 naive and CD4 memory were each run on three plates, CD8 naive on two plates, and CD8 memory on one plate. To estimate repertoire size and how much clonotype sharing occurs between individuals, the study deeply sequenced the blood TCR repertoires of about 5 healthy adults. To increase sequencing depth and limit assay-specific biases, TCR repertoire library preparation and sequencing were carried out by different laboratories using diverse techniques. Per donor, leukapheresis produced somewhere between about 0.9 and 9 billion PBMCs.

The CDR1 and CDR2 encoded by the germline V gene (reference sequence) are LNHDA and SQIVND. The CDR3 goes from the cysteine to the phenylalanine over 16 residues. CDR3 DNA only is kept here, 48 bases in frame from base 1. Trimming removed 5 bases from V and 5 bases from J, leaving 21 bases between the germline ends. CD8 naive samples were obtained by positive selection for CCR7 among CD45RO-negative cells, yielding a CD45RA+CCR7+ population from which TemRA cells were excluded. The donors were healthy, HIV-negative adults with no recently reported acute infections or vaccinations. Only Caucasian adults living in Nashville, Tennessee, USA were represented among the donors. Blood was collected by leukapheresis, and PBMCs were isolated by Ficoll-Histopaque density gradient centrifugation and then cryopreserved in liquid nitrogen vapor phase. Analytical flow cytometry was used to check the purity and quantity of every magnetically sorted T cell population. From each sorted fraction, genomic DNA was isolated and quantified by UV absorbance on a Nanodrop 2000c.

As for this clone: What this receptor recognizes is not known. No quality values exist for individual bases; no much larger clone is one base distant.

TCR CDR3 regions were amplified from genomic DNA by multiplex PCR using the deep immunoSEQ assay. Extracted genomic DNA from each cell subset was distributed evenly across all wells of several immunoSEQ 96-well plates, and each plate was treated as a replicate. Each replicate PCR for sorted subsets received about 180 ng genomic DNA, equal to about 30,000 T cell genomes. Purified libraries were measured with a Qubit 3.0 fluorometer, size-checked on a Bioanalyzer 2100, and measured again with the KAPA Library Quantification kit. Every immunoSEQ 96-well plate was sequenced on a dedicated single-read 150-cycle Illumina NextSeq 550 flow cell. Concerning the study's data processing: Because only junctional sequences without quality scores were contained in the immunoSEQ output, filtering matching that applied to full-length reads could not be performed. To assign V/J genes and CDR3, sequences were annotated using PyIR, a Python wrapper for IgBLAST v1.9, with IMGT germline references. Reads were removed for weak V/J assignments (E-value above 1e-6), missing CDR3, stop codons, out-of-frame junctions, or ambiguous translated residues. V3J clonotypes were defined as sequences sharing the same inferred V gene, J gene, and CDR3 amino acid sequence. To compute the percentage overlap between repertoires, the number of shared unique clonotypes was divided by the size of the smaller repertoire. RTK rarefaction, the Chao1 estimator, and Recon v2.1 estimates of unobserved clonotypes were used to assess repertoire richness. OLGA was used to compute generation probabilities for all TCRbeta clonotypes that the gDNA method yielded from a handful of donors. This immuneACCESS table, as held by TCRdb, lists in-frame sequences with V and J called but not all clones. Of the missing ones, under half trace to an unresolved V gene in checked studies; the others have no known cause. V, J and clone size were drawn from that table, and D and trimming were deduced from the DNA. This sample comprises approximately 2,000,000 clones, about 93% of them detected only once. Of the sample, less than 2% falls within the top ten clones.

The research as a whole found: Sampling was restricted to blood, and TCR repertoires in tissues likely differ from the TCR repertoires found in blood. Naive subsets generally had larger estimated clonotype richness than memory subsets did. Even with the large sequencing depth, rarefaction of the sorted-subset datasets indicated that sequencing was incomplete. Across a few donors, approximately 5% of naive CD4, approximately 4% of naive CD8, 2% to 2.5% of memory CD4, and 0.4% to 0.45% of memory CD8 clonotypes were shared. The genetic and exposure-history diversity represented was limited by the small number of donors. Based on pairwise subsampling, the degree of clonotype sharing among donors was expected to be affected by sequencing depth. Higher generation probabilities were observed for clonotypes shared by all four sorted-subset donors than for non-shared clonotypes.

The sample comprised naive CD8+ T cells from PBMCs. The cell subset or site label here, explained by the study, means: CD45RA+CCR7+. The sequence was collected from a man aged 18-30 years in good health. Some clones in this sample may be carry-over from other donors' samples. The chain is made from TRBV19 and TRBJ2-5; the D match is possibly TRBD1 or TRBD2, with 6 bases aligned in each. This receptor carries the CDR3 CASSVGLRRGLETQYF. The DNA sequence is TGTGCCAGTAGTGTGGGACTTCGTAGGGGGTTGGAGACCCAGTACTTC.